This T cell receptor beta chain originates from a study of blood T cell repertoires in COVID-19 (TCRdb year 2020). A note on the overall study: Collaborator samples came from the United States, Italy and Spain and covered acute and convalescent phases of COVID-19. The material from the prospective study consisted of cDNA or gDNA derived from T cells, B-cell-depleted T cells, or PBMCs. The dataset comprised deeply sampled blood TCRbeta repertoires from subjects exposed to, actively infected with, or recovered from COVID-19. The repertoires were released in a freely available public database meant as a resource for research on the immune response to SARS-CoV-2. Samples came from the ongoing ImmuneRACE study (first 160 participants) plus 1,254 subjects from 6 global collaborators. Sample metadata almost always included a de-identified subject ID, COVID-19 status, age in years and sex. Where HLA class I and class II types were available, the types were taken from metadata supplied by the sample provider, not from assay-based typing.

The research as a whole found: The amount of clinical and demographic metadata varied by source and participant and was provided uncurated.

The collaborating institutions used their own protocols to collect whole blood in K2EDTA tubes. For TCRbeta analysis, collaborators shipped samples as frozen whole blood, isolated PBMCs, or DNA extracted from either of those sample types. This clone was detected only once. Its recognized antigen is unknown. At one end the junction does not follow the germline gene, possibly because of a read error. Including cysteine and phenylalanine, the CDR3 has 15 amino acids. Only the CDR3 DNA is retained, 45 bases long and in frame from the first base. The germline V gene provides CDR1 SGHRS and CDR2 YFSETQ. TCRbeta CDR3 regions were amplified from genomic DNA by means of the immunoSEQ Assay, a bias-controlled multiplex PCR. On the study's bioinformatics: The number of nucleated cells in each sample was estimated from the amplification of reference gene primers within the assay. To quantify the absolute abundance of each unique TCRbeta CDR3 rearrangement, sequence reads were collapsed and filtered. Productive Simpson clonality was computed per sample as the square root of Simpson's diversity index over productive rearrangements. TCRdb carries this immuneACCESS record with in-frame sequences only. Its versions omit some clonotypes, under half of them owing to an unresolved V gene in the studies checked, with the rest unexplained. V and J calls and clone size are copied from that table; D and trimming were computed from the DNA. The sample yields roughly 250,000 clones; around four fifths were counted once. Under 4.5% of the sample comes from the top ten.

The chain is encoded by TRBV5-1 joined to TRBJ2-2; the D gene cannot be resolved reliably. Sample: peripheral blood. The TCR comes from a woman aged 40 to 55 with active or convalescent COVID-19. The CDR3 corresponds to CASNLLVQSTGELFF. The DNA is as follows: TGCGCCAGCAACTTGCTAGTTCAATCCACCGGGGAGCTGTTTTTT.